This TCR beta chain was profiled in a study of blood T cells in healthy people across ages (dated by TCRdb to about 2015). About the study as a whole: In model experiments, template switching captured roughly one uniquely barcoded TCR beta cDNA molecule for every two T cells. The study measured age-related changes in TCR beta repertoire diversity using deep sequencing normalized with unique cDNA molecular identifiers. The donors were split into four age groups: young (average about 16 years), middle-aged (around 40), aged (about 62) and long-lived (roughly 86). The study analyzed two additional independent replicas of 1 million unique cDNA reads from the same blood draw for two donors, one aged 18 to 29 and one aged 80 or older. General findings and caveats noted by the study authors: Because donor CMV infection status was unknown, age-related changes in expanded clonotypes were potentially confounded. Bulk unsorted PBMC profiling prevented conclusive comparison of naive and antigen-experienced compartments. Observed TCR beta diversity correlated strongly with the percentage of naive T cells measured by flow cytometry. As age increased, observed TCR beta diversity per million T cells dropped in a roughly linear way, and a significant reduction was already evident by age roughly 40. The long-lived group showed more naive CD4+ T cells, fewer expanded clones and increased TCR diversity than the aged group, suggesting age selection. Estimates of total diversity from one million sequenced T cells were regarded as lower bounds and underestimates.

To prepare the library, 5' RACE was applied. Sequencer: Illumina HiSeq 2500. The second PCR ran for roughly 7 to 11 cycles and used a J-beta primer mix along with a sample-barcoded 5' primer. Each TCR beta cDNA molecule received a unique molecular identifier from a template-switch 5' adaptor carrying 12 random nucleotides. At least 2.5 million CDR3-containing paired-end reads were obtained from each sample. First-strand cDNA synthesis was performed from all RNA using the Mint cDNA synthesis kit, with priming by a TRBC-specific oligonucleotide. After uracil-DNA glycosylase treatment, a first 18-cycle PCR used universal primers M1SS and BC2_uni_R on all cDNA. Per the authors' processing: For normalization, 1 million high-quality reads, each with a distinct molecular identifier, were randomly selected from each sample. Reads sharing molecular identifiers were discarded rather than binned into consensus sequences. MiTCR, set to a Q25 quality threshold and the strictest error-elimination algorithm, was used for CDR3 identification, clonotype clustering and error correction. A nonparametric unseen species model using Euler transformation provided a lower-bound estimate of total TCR beta diversity. TCRdb itself trimmed the public reads at Q25 with fastp, ran MiXCR and retained productive beta chains. Every entry covers one CDR3 protein and lists the most common genes and DNA from its rows. TCRdb, rather than the study authors, made the V and J calls. The sample data list about 570,000 distinct CDR3 sequences, and 27% of these were observed just once. The top ten clonotypes cover approximately 3.5% of the sample.

With respect to this clonotype: The antigen this receptor binds is unknown. No much larger clone exists at a distance of one base, and base qualities are not known.

Systemically healthy Caucasian individuals from Russia, 39 in total and aged roughly 6 to 100 years, were included as donors. Approximately 9.7 milliliters of peripheral blood were drawn from each donor into EDTA-treated Vacutainer tubes. Ficoll-Paque density-gradient centrifugation was used to isolate PBMCs, with at least 6.5 million per sample. Trizol reagent was used to extract total RNA from the PBMCs, yielding at least 5.5 micrograms per sample. For every donor, an aliquot of PBMCs went through flow cytometry to measure the percentages of naive CD45RAhigh/CD27high T cells. These data were also reused for a study on T cells of mothers and their children. According to the second study: Donors were nine systemically healthy Caucasian individuals: three mothers and their six children. cDNA synthesis consumed the entire amount of extracted RNA, loaded at around 1.5 ug RNA in each 15 ul reaction. In the second PCR, sample barcodes and 2-4 random nucleotides were introduced via the M1S primer. Over 8.5 million TCR beta CDR3 reads were obtained for each mother, and 3 million to 3.5 million reads were obtained for each child. In both related and unrelated pairs, thymic selection shapes the output of TCR recombination in a similar way, with inherited differences having only a minor effect. Normalized repertoire overlap was always slightly but never significantly higher in related than unrelated mother-child pairs. With a sensitivity of about 100 clones per million clonotypes, no persistent microchimeric T cell clones were detected. The study used deep NGS to compare TCR beta repertoires of mothers and children, seeking features distinguishing related mother-child pairs from unrelated individuals. On average, the children were approximately 11 +/- 4 years old, while the mothers were about 40 +/- 4 years old. After adapter ligation with NEBNext reagents, the libraries were sequenced on Illumina HiSeq 2000 with 100+100 nt paired-end reads. To avoid cross-contamination, the mother libraries and the child libraries were prepared a month apart and sequenced in separate runs. For each donor, between roughly 450,000 and 2,200,000 distinct TCR beta clonotypes were identified. Naive TCR beta clonotypes were estimated from low-frequency clonotypes matched to each donor's FACS-determined naive share, without sorting.

This TCR was sampled from a boy younger than 10 in good health. The sequenced sample was blood.

The DNA sequence is as follows: TGCGCCAGCAGCTATCGGCCAGGGGCGGCTGGCTACACCTTC. This translates into CASSYRPGAAGYTF. The V and J segments used are TRBV4-3 and TRBJ1-2; the best D guess is TRBD1, with 6 bases matching. V is shortened by 5 bases, J by 7 bases, and the region joining them spans 17 bases. CDR1 and CDR2 were assigned from the germline V gene as LGHNA and YSLEER. Including cysteine and phenylalanine, the CDR3 has 14 amino acids. The kept DNA is CDR3 alone, 42 bases in frame from the first base.